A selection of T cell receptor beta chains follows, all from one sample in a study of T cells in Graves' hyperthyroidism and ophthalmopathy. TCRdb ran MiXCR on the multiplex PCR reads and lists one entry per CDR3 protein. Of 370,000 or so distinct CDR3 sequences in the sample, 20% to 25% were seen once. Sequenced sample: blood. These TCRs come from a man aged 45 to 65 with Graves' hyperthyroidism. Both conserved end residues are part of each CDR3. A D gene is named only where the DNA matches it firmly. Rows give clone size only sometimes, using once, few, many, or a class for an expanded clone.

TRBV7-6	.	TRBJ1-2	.	CASSFQGDNYGYTF	TGTGCCAGCTCCTTTCAAGGGGATAACTATGGCTACACCTTC
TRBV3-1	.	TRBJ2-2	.	CASSHGVAGELFF	TGTGCCAGCAGCCATGGGGTCGCCGGGGAGCTGTTTTTT
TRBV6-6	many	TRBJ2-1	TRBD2	CASSYVSGRAVDEQFF	TGTGCCAGCAGTTACGTGAGCGGGAGGGCTGTTGATGAGCAGTTCTTC
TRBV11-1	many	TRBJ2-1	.	CASEGQRGNEQFF	TGTGCCAGCGAAGGACAGAGGGGCAATGAGCAGTTCTTC
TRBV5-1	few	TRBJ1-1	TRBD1	CASSLKGQGSTEAFF	TGCGCCAGCAGCTTAAAGGGACAGGGGTCCACTGAAGCTTTCTTT
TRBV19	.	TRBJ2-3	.	CASSTQPRTLDTQYF	TGTGCCAGTAGTACTCAGCCAAGGACGTTGGATACGCAGTATTTT
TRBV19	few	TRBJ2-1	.	CASSKGQPSSNEQFF	TGTGCCAGTAGTAAAGGACAGCCATCCTCAAATGAGCAGTTCTTC
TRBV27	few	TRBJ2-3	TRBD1	CASSSGQGGLAQYF	TGTGCCAGCAGTTCAGGACAGGGTGGGCTAGCGCAGTATTTT
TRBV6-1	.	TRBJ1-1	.	CASSSPSRDTEAFF	TGTGCCAGCAGTAGCCCTTCGAGGGACACTGAAGCTTTCTTT
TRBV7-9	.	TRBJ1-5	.	CASSNGQNQPQHF	TGTGCCAGCAGCAATGGACAGAATCAGCCCCAGCATTTT
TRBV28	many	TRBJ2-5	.	CASSSPQGLETQYF	TGTGCCAGCAGTTCCCCTCAGGGGTTGGAGACCCAGTACTTC
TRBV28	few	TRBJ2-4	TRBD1	CASSVEAGGRAKNIQYF	TGTGCCAGCAGCGTAGAAGCAGGGGGAAGGGCCAAAAACATTCAGTACTTC
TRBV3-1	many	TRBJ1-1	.	CASSQELSRGVNTEAFF	TGTGCCAGCAGCCAAGAACTCAGCCGTGGGGTGAACACTGAAGCTTTCTTT
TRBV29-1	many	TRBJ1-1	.	CSVGRGGDTEAFF	TGCAGCGTTGGAAGGGGAGGCGACACTGAAGCTTTCTTT
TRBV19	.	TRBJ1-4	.	CASSGYREEKLFF	TGTGCCAGTAGTGGGTACAGAGAGGAAAAACTGTTTTTT
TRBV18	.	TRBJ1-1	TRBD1	CASSPGQGQKAFF	TGTGCCAGCTCACCGGGACAGGGACAGAAAGCTTTCTTT
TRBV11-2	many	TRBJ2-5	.	CASSLFGTPEETQYF	TGTGCCAGCAGCTTATTCGGGACGCCTGAAGAGACCCAGTACTTC
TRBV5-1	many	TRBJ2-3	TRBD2	CASSTSGRLPDTQYF	TGCGCCAGCTCTACTAGCGGGAGGCTCCCAGATACGCAGTATTTT
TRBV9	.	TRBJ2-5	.	CASVPSVDIQETQYF	TGTGCCAGCGTCCCCTCCGTCGACATCCAAGAGACCCAGTACTTC
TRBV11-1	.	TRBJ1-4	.	CASSFLTPGDEKLFF	TGTGCCAGCAGCTTTTTGACACCAGGAGATGAAAAACTGTTTTTT
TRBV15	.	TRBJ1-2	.	CATSRAYGVYGYTF	TGTGCCACCAGCAGAGCCTACGGGGTGTATGGCTACACCTTC
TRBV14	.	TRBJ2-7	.	CASSHGQYEQYF	TGTGCCAGCAGCCACGGACAGTACGAGCAGTACTTC
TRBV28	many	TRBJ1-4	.	CASSSGGREKLFF	TGTGCCAGCAGTTCTGGGGGGCGGGAAAAACTGTTTTTT
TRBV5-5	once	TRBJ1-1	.	CASSFDTWAEAFF	TGTGCCAGCAGCTTCGACACTTGGGCTGAAGCTTTCTTT
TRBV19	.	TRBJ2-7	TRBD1	CASSLHRDRGYEQYF	TGTGCCAGTAGTCTCCACCGGGACAGGGGATACGAGCAGTACTTC
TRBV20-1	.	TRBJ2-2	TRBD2	CSAAGLAGVTGELFF	TGCAGTGCTGCGGGACTAGCGGGTGTAACCGGGGAGCTGTTTTTT
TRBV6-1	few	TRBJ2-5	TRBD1	CASSEAHRGASQETQYF	TGTGCCAGCAGTGAAGCTCACAGGGGTGCGTCCCAAGAGACCCAGTACTTC
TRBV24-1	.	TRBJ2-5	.	CATSDSTIGGSKTQYF	TGTGCCACCAGTGATTCGACCATCGGAGGGTCTAAGACCCAGTACTTC
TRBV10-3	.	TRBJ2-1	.	CAISQSGQISYNEQFF	TGTGCCATCAGTCAAAGCGGACAGATCTCCTACAATGAGCAGTTCTTC
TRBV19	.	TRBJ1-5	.	CASSITAPYADQPQHF	TGTGCCAGTAGTATAACCGCCCCCTATGCGGATCAGCCCCAGCATTTT
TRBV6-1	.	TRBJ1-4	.	CASTQDRANEKLFF	TGTGCCAGCACTCAAGACCGAGCTAATGAAAAACTGTTTTTT
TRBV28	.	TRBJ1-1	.	CASCSAPREAFF	TGTGCCAGCTGCTCGGCCCCCAGGGAAGCTTTCTTT
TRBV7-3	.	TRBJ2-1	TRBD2	CASSLTFTSGRVHEQFF	TGTGCCAGCAGCTTAACGTTTACTAGCGGGAGGGTCCATGAGCAGTTCTTC
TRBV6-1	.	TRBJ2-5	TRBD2	CASQRDPQETQYF	TGTGCCAGCCAGCGGGACCCCCAAGAGACCCAGTACTTC
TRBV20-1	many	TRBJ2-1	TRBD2	CSASTAGGRVEQFF	TGCAGTGCTAGTACAGCGGGAGGGAGAGTTGAGCAGTTCTTC
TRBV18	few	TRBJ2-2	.	CANSDLASANTGELFF	TGTGCCAACTCAGACCTCGCCAGCGCGAACACCGGGGAGCTGTTTTTT
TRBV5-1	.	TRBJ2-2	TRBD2	CASSLGTSPFTNTGELFF	TGCGCCAGCAGCTTGGGGACTAGTCCCTTTACGAACACCGGGGAGCTGTTTTTT
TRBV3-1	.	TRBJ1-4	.	CASTKARGEKLFF	TGTGCCAGCACTAAGGCCCGGGGGGAAAAACTGTTTTTT
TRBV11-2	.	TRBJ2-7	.	CASSSSGIIKPYEQYF	TGTGCCAGCAGCTCCTCCGGGATTATTAAACCCTACGAGCAGTACTTC
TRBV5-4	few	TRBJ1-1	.	CASSLEGIGTEAFF	TGTGCCAGCAGCTTGGAAGGGATCGGTACTGAAGCTTTCTTT
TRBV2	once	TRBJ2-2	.	CASQAGPSTGELFF	TGTGCCAGCCAGGCGGGCCCGAGCACCGGGGAGCTGTTTTTT
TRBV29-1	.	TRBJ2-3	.	CSVEWGLTADTQYF	TGCAGCGTTGAATGGGGGTTGACCGCAGATACGCAGTATTTT
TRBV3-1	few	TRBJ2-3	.	CASSRGWGRSTDTQYF	TGTGCCAGCAGCCGGGGGTGGGGACGGAGCACAGATACGCAGTATTTT
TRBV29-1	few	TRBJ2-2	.	CSVAGRQNTGELFF	TGCAGCGTGGCAGGGCGACAGAACACCGGGGAGCTGTTTTTT
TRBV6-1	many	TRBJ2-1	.	CASRRDHILYNEQFF	TGTGCCAGCAGAAGGGATCACATCTTATACAATGAGCAGTTCTTC
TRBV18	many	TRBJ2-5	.	CASSQLLQETQYF	TGTGCCAGCTCACAACTACTCCAAGAGACCCAGTACTTC
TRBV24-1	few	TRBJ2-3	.	CATSDLWRADTQYF	TGTGCCACCAGTGATTTATGGCGGGCAGATACGCAGTATTTT
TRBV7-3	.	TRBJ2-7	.	CASSLTSPSAFGHEQYF	TGTGCCAGCAGCTTAACGTCCCCTAGCGCCTTCGGGCACGAGCAGTACTTC
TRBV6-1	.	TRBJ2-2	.	CASSPFLGTGELFF	TGTGCCAGCAGCCCCTTCCTGGGGACCGGGGAGCTGTTTTTT
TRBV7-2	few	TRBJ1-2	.	CASSSGGYTF	TGTGCCAGCAGCTCCGGAGGCTACACCTTC
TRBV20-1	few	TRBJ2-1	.	CSAFRLGTGRNNEQFF	TGCAGTGCTTTCCGGTTAGGTACGGGGAGGAACAATGAGCAGTTCTTC
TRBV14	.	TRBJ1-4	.	CASSQGGGEKLFF	TGTGCCAGCAGCCAAGGGGGGGGAGAAAAACTGTTTTTT
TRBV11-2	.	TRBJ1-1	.	CASSLAPRVPEAFF	TGTGCCAGCAGCTTAGCCCCCAGGGTCCCTGAAGCTTTCTTT